A single sample is the source of the 4 T cell receptor beta chains below, sequenced in a study of blood T cells in healthy people across ages. PCR was performed a second time for about 7 to 11 cycles using a sample-barcoded 5' primer and a J-beta primer mix. TCRdb reprocessed the 5' RACE reads with MiXCR, giving one entry per CDR3 protein. Of roughly 2 million distinct CDR3 sequences listed, less than 50% are singletons. Source material: blood. Receptors were obtained from a middle-aged woman in good health.

This clonotype was seen more than once but under ten times. J is TRBJ2-3 and V is TRBV10-3; weak D call: TRBD1 (5 bases). Per germline, CDR1 ENHRY and CDR2 SYGVKD. V lost 3 bases, J lost 0 bases, and 13 bases lay in between. CDR3 length: 16 amino acids. The CDR3 coding sequence is TGTGCCATCAGTGATCGCCAGGGCCTTAGCACAGATACGCAGTATTTT. It codes for CAISDRQGLSTDTQYF.

V is TRBV7-3 and J is TRBJ2-4, with TRBD2 matching 10 bases. The trim removed 1 base at V and 7 bases at J, leaving 19 bases unmatched. CDR3 length equals 20 residues. The germline V gene encodes CDR1 SGHTA and CDR2 FQGTGA. The CDR3 DNA is TGTGCCAGCAGCTTAAAAGTTGCCAGCGGGGGGGCCTTAACCCCTAACATTCAGTACTTC. Encoded protein: CASSLKVASGGALTPNIQYF.

There are a few counts of this clonotype. The J gene is TRBJ2-4, the V gene TRBV4-3; 7 bases are a match to TRBD1. V lost 3 bases, J lost 13 bases, and 12 bases stayed unmatched. In germline, CDR1 is LGHNA, CDR2 YSLEER. CDR3 size: 14 residues. The CDR3 reads CASSHLGTAKEQYF. In nucleotides, the CDR3 is TGCGCCAGCAGCCATCTAGGGACAGCGAAGGAGCAGTACTTC.

This clonotype turned up a few times. V gene TRBV20-1 combines with J gene TRBJ2-1, with TRBD2 identical over 8 bases. Trimming took 3 bases from V and 5 from J; bases not matched to a gene: 6. CDR1 is DFQATT and CDR2 is SNEGSKA in the germline V gene (reference sequence). The CDR3 contains 14 residues. The CDR3 DNA reads TGCAGTGCTAGGGGACTAGAATTTCACAATGAGCAGTTCTTC. Translation gives CSARGLEFHNEQFF.